This T cell receptor (beta chain) comes out of a study of blood T cells in healthy people across ages (dated by TCRdb to between 2015 and 2017). The study in broad terms: In model experiments, roughly one uniquely barcoded TCR beta cDNA molecule per two T cells was captured by template switching. The study measured age-related changes in TCR beta repertoire diversity using deep sequencing normalized with unique cDNA molecular identifiers. The donors were split into four age groups: young (average around 15 years), middle-aged (over 35), aged (roughly 68) and long-lived (approximately 89). To avoid experimental bias, donors of different ages were distributed randomly across sequencing lanes. For two donors (one aged 18 to 30 and one aged 80 or older), the study analyzed two additional independent replicas of 1 million unique cDNA reads from the same blood draw.

Systemically healthy Caucasian individuals from Russia, approximately 39 in total and aged about 6 to 95 years, were included as donors. Around 9.8 milliliters of peripheral blood were collected from each donor into EDTA-treated Vacutainer tubes. Ficoll-Paque density-gradient centrifugation was used to isolate PBMCs, with at least 6 million per sample. Total RNA was extracted from PBMCs with Trizol reagent, with at least 6 micrograms obtained per sample. Naive CD45RAhigh/CD27high T cell percentages were measured by flow cytometry on a PBMC aliquot from every donor. For this clonotype: This receptor's antigen is unknown. Base qualities are not recorded, but no much larger clone differs from it by a single base.

The method was 5' RACE. Sequencing relied on an Illumina HiSeq 2500. A second PCR of roughly 6 to 11 cycles was performed with a sample-barcoded 5' primer and a J-beta primer mix. Each TCR beta cDNA molecule received a unique molecular identifier from a template-switch 5' adaptor carrying 12 random nucleotides. Each sample yielded at least 2.5 million CDR3-containing paired-end reads. First-strand cDNA was synthesized from all RNA with the Mint cDNA synthesis kit, primed by a TRBC-specific oligonucleotide. Following uracil-DNA glycosylase treatment, a first 18-cycle PCR with universal primers M1SS and BC2_uni_R was performed on all cDNA. In the source study's methods: For normalization, 1 million high-quality reads were randomly selected from each sample, with every read carrying a distinct molecular identifier. Reads sharing molecular identifiers were discarded rather than binned into consensus sequences. MiTCR, run with a Q25 quality threshold and the strictest error-elimination algorithm, handled CDR3 identification, clonotype clustering and error correction. A nonparametric unseen species model using Euler transformation provided a lower-bound estimate of total TCR beta diversity. Using fastp trimming at Q25 and MiXCR clonotype assembly, TCRdb reanalyzed the public sequencing data and kept in-frame beta chains. Rows are combined by CDR3 protein, so each entry shows the most common genes and DNA. TCRdb assigned the V and J calls; the authors' analysis was not used. This sample lists some 800,000 distinct CDR3 sequences; around 45% were detected once. The top ten clonotypes cover nearly 20% of the sample.

The paper as a whole reports these results and caveats: Conclusive comparison of naive and antigen-experienced compartments was prevented by the profiling of bulk unsorted PBMCs. Donor CMV infection status was unknown, potentially confounding age-related changes in expanded clonotypes. There was a strong correlation between observed TCR beta diversity and the percentage of naive T cells measured by flow cytometry. Observed TCR beta diversity per million T cells fell roughly linearly with age, and a significant reduction was already apparent by age around 44. Estimates of total diversity from one million sequenced T cells were regarded as lower bounds and underestimates. Compared with the aged group, the long-lived group had more naive CD4+ T cells, fewer expanded clones and increased TCR diversity, suggesting age selection.

From its cysteine to its phenylalanine, the CDR3 spans 14 amino acids. The only DNA kept is the CDR3, 42 bases in frame from the first base. The germline V gene (reference sequence) gives CDR1 as DFQATT and CDR2 as SNEGSKA. V is cut by 6 bases and J by 6 bases, and the space between the germline ends is 18 bases. The V and J genes are TRBV20-1 and TRBJ2-1, with a tentative D gene TRBD2 over 7 matching bases. The origin of this receptor is a man in his sixties in good health. Sequencing was done on a sample of blood. The CDR3 in this case is CSAPVRGGANEQFF. The bases read TGCAGTGCCCCGGTTCGAGGGGGGGCCAATGAGCAGTTCTTC.